This T cell receptor beta chain stems from a study of T cells in Graves' hyperthyroidism and ophthalmopathy. Overall study: Prior to any treatment, at the point of initial diagnosis, peripheral blood was collected.

This clonotype was observed a few times. Amplified TCR beta CDR3 regions came from RNA transcripts. First-round RT-PCR with HTBI primers amplified the TCR CDR3 region. TCRdb re-called the multiplex PCR reads with MiXCR, one entry per CDR3 protein. The repertoire holds 550,000 to 700,000 distinct CDR3 sequences, with under 15% as singletons. Trimming stripped 7 bases from V and 6 bases from J, with 13 bases between. CDR3 length: 14 amino acids. This sequence originates from a woman between 35 and 50 years old with Graves' ophthalmopathy. The sequenced sample was blood. The chain joins TRBV12-3 or TRBV12-4 to TRBJ1-6; tentatively, D is TRBD1 (5 bases). The CDR3 bases are TGTGCCAGCACCTCCCCAGGGTCTAATTCACCCCTCCACTTT. Translated: CASTSPGSNSPLHF.